Below are 20 T cell receptor beta chains sequenced from a single sample in a study of tumor-infiltrating lymphocytes in primary liver carcinoma. Priming with a constant-region primer yielded TCR beta cDNA from 450 to 550 ng total RNA. Three rounds of nested multiplex PCR with slightly modified ARM-PCR produced TCR beta libraries. A C-beta reverse primer was combined with TRBV1-TRBV30 forward primers in the first two PCR rounds, and each round had roughly 9 cycles. TCRdb called the multiplex PCR reads again in MiXCR, with one record for every CDR3 protein. The table includes 95,000 to 100,000 distinct CDR3 sequences, around 71% detected once. Both RNA and DNA were isolated together from around 20-30 mg of bulk tissue that had not been sorted. The sequenced sample was liver tumor tissue from sampling region 2. Subset here: tumor region T2, inferior pole. The receptor set was obtained from an older woman with primary liver carcinoma and hepatitis B virus infection.

This clonotype was detected once. An end of the junction differs from the germline gene, which may be a read error. The chain joins TRBV29-1 to TRBJ1-1; TRBD1 might be the D (6 bases). The CDR3 runs to 14 residues. In germline, CDR1 is SQVTM, CDR2 ANQGSEA. The DNA for the CDR3 is TGCAGCGTTGCCCGGGACACCTGTGGGACTGAAGCTTCCTTT. As protein: CSVARDTCGTEASF.

The rearrangement joins TRBV2 to TRBJ1-1; D unclear. The V and J ends lost 1 base and 8 bases respectively, with 5 bases between them. CDR1 is SNHLY and CDR2 is FYNNEI in the germline V gene. This CDR3 has 11 amino acids. Here the CDR3 reads CASSEEVEAFF. The CDR3 nucleotides are TGTGCCAGCAGTGAAGAGGTGGAAGCTTTCTTT.

This clonotype was recorded at least ten times. The gene calls are TRBV12-3 or TRBV12-4 and TRBJ1-3; a weak D match, TRBD1 (5 bases). V was trimmed by 3 bases and J by 4 bases, leaving 16 bases between them. The CDR3 covers 16 residues. The CDR3 nucleotides are TGTGCCAGCAGTTTCCCCAGGGTCAGGGAGGGAAACACCATATATTTT. This gives the protein CASSFPRVREGNTIYF.

This clonotype was seen repeatedly, ten times or more. The chain uses TRBV5-1 and TRBJ1-1; perhaps TRBD1 as D (5 bases). Trimming took off 4 bases at V and 0 bases at J, with 13 bases between the two ends. The CDR3 spans 15 residues. Germline CDR1 and CDR2: SGHRS and YFSETQ. This chain's CDR3 is CASSPTAGMNTEAFF. Written as DNA, the CDR3 is TGCGCCAGCAGCCCAACCGCAGGGATGAACACTGAAGCTTTCTTT.

With respect to this clonotype: A read error may explain this, as a much larger clone is one base away. The chain links TRBV7-6 to TRBJ1-1; TRBD1 is a possible D gene (6 bases). The CDR3 runs 14 residues. Germline CDR1 reads SGHVS; CDR2 reads FNYEAQ. Deletions cut 0 bases from V and 4 bases from J, with 9 bases between. The CDR3 nucleotides are TGTGCCAGCAGCTTAGCGCTGGGGGCCACTGAAGCTTTCTTT. It is translated as CASSLALGATEAFF.

Notes on this clonotype: The junction departs from germline at one end; a sequencing error may be responsible. The chain combines TRBV28 with TRBJ1-1; a weak D match, TRBD1 (6 bases). Germline CDR1 MDHEN, CDR2 SYDVKM. This CDR3 contains 14 residues. The CDR3 protein is CDSSFSQGPGLAFF. The DNA for the CDR3 is TGTGACAGCAGTTTTTCACAGGGCCCCGGTCTAGCTTTCTTT.

The sample holds a few counts of this clonotype. A read error is possible here, since a much larger clone lies one base away. This chain joins TRBV13 and TRBJ2-7; possible D gene TRBD2, 5 bases. CDR3 length: 16 residues. Per germline, CDR1 PRHDT and CDR2 FYEKMQ (reference sequence). The V end was cut by 5 bases, the J end by 6 bases, with 23 bases between. This CDR3 is CASSPTLGEFRCEQYF. The DNA of the CDR3 is TGTGCCAGCAGCCCTACCCTCGGGGAATTCCGCTGCGAGCAGTACTTC.

J is TRBJ1-2 and V is TRBV11-2, with D perhaps matching TRBD1 (5 bases). Trimming removed 5 bases from V and 4 bases from J, with 11 bases in between. The V gene's germline CDR1 is SGHAT and CDR2 FQNNGV. The CDR3 has 13 residues. Here the CDR3 reads CASSDSVIYGYTF. CDR3 in DNA: TGTGCCAGCAGCGACAGTGTCATCTATGGCTACACCTTC.

The chain has TRBV7-3 and TRBJ1-1; D ambiguous. Trimming shortened V by 0 bases and J by 4 bases, and 15 bases separated the two germline ends. The CDR3 extends over 16 amino acids. Germline loops: CDR1 SGHTA, CDR2 FQGTGA. CDR3 bases: TGTGCCAGCAGCTTAACGTCTGGGCAAGGGAGCACTGAAGCTTTCTTT. Its protein product is CASSLTSGQGSTEAFF.

Concerning this clonotype itself: This sequence may be a read error, since a much larger clone differs from it by one base. For the CDR3, the DNA is TGTACCAGCAGCTCCCGGACTAGCCCCAATGAGCAGTTCTTC. This codes for CTSSSRTSPNEQFF. The chain couples TRBV7-9 to TRBJ2-1, with 8 bases that match TRBD2. Germline-derived CDR1 and CDR2 are SEHNR and FQNEAQ (reference sequence). The CDR3 has 14 residues.

The gene calls are TRBV20-1 and TRBJ2-3, with 11 bases aligning to TRBD2. Trimming removed 5 bases from V and 5 bases from J; junction bases left unmatched: 6. The CDR3 runs 14 residues. Germline loops: CDR1 DFQATT, CDR2 SNEGSKA (reference sequence). CDR3 sequence (DNA): TGCAGTGCTGAGGTAGCGGGAGGGCAAGATACGCAGTATTTT. Translating it yields CSAEVAGGQDTQYF.

About this clonotype: One junction end disagrees with the germline gene, perhaps due to a read error. This chain connects TRBV29-1 to TRBJ2-2; a weak D match, TRBD2 (5 bases). The CDR3 loop spans 11 amino acids. Germline V gene lookup returns CDR1 SQVTM and CDR2 ANQGSEA. DNA of the CDR3: TGTAGCGTCCTATACACCGAGGAGCTGTTTTTT. It is translated as CSVLYTEELFF.

In the case of this clonotype: The junction does not match germline at one end; this may be a read error. The chain is built from TRBV7-9 and TRBJ2-1, with 10 bases identical to TRBD2. From germline, CDR1 is SEHNR and CDR2 FQNEAQ (reference sequence). This CDR3 has 15 amino acids. CDR3: CASSPGTSVYNVQFF. The CDR3 DNA is TGTGCCAGCAGCCCCGGGACTAGCGTCTACAATGTGCAGTTCTTC.

This clonotype has more than one count but fewer than ten. Since a much larger clone is just one base distant, this may be a read error. This sequence joins TRBV29-1 and TRBJ2-7, with TRBD2 as a possible D gene (5 bases). Looked up from germline, CDR1 is SQVTM and CDR2 is ANQGSEA. This CDR3 spans 11 amino acids. CDR3 region: CSIERGGEQYF. The CDR3 DNA is TGCAGCATTGAAAGAGGAGGAGAGCAGTACTTC.

Notes on this clonotype: A much larger clonotype is one base distant, so this may be a read error. This sequence joins TRBV6-5 and TRBJ1-6; possibly TRBD1 for D (5 bases). V lost 10 bases and J 7 bases, leaving 14 bases between the germline ends. Per the germline V gene, CDR1 is MNHEY and CDR2 is SVGAGI. The CDR3 is 13 residues long. The DNA of the CDR3 is TGTGCCAACCGACGGGACGGGAATTCACCCCTCCACTTT. Residues: CANRRDGNSPLHF.

Many counts were recorded for this clonotype. The rearrangement joins TRBV7-9 to TRBJ2-7, with D perhaps matching TRBD1 (5 bases). The CDR3 loop spans 14 amino acids. CDR1 and CDR2 from the germline V gene are SEHNR and FQNEAQ (reference sequence). The germline V and J ends were trimmed by 4 bases and 3 bases, with 13 bases remaining between them. The CDR3 region is CASSSQGKFYEQYF. The CDR3 DNA follows: TGTGCCAGCAGCTCTCAGGGAAAGTTCTACGAGCAGTACTTC.

Worth noting for this clonotype: Relative to the germline gene, one junction end is altered; a read error may explain this. J is TRBJ2-1 and V is TRBV6-2 or TRBV6-3; tentatively, D is TRBD1 or TRBD2 (5 bases each). This CDR3 has 15 amino acids. The germline CDR1 and CDR2 sequences are MNHEY and SVGEGT. This chain's CDR3 is CATSLTIGIGGEQSF. The CDR3, as DNA: TGTGCCACCAGCCTTACAATTGGGATTGGGGGTGAGCAGTCCTTC.

By share of the sample, this clonotype is medium-sized. The chain uses TRBV11-2 and TRBJ2-2; D not certain. The germline CDR1 and CDR2 sequences are SGHAT and FQNNGV. The CDR3 is 12 residues long. The V gene lost 3 bases and the J gene lost 7 bases, with 6 bases spanning the gap. The CDR3 spells CASSFRVGELFF. CDR3 sequence (DNA): TGTGCCAGCAGCTTTCGGGTCGGGGAGCTGTTTTTT.

By share, this clonotype ranks as medium-sized. This sequence joins TRBV6-5 and TRBJ1-1; maybe TRBD1 (5 bases). The germline V gene has CDR1 MNHEY and CDR2 SVGAGI. This CDR3 spans 16 amino acids. Trimming removed 5 bases at V and 5 bases at J, with 21 bases between. This chain's CDR3 is CASSSGGAQGWTEAFF. Written as DNA, the CDR3 is TGTGCCAGCAGTAGTGGAGGGGCCCAGGGTTGGACTGAAGCTTTCTTT.

In regard to this clonotype: Its ends do not fully match the called genes, so a read error is possible. The gene calls are TRBV29-1 and TRBJ1-2; no definite D call. This CDR3 is built from 10 residues. Germline V gene lookup returns CDR1 SQVTM and CDR2 ANQGSEA. This CDR3 reads CSVDNYGYAF. The DNA of the CDR3 is TGCAGCGTTGATAACTATGGCTACGCCTTT.